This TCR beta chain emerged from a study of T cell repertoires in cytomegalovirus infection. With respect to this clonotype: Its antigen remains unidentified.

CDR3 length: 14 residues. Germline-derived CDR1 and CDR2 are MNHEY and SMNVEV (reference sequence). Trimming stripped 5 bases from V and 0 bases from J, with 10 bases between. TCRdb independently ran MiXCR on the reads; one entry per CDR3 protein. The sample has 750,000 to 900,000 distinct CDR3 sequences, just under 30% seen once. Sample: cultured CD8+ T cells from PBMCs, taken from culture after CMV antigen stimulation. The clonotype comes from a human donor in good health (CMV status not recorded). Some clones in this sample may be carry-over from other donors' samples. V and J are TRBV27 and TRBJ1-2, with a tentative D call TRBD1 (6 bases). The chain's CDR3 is CASSPQGTNYGYTF. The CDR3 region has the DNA TGTGCCAGCAGTCCCCAGGGGACTAACTATGGCTACACCTTC.